The 15 T cell receptor beta chains reported below all come from one sample, sequenced in a study of early T cells in non-severe SARS-CoV-2 infection. TCRdb redid the calling of the 5' RACE reads with MiXCR, one entry per CDR3 protein. The table includes some 64,000 distinct CDR3 sequences, approximately 11% detected once. The sequenced sample consisted of whole blood. Every receptor here comes from an adult who was a healthcare worker with PCR-confirmed SARS-CoV-2 infection or an uninfected control (not recorded which).

The chain has TRBV4-2 and TRBJ2-3; the D gene is possibly TRBD2 (5 bases). The CDR3 totals 14 residues. Germline V lookup: CDR1 LGHNA, CDR2 YNFKEQ. Trimming removed 1 base at V and 4 bases at J, with 9 bases between. The chain's CDR3 is CASSQGTGSDTQYF. Written as DNA, the CDR3 is TGTGCCAGCAGCCAAGGGACTGGATCAGATACGCAGTATTTT.

This clonotype was detected many times. The V and J genes are TRBV4-2 and TRBJ2-1; D may be TRBD1 (6 bases). Between the trimmed V and J ends, which lost 4 bases and 4 bases, there was a span of 14 bases. CDR1 is LGHNA, CDR2 YNFKEQ, per germline. The CDR3 is made up of 15 amino acids. The CDR3 region has the DNA TGTGCCAGCAGCCGCGACGAAGGACAGTACAATGAGCAGTTCTTC. As protein: CASSRDEGQYNEQFF.

The sample holds many counts of this clonotype. The gene calls are TRBV6-6 and TRBJ1-2; D is possibly TRBD1 (5 bases). Germline V lookup: CDR1 MNHNY, CDR2 SVGAGI (reference sequence). The CDR3 length is 14 residues. Trimming took 6 bases from V and 6 from J, leaving 17 bases between them. The CDR3: CASRPVTELNGYTF. CDR3 bases: TGTGCCAGCAGACCTGTGACAGAATTGAATGGCTACACCTTC.

This clonotype was seen a few times. The chain combines TRBV20-1 with TRBJ2-3, with 7 bases matching TRBD2. The junction had 11 bases not matched to a gene; V was cut back by 6 bases and J by 5 bases. Per the germline V gene, CDR1 is DFQATT and CDR2 is SNEGSKA (reference sequence). There are 14 residues in the CDR3. The CDR3 DNA sequence: TGCAGTGCAAGAAGGCGGGGGACGAGAGATACGCAGTATTTT. Protein product: CSARRRGTRDTQYF.

In this sample, this clonotype turned up many times. The chain uses TRBV12-3 or TRBV12-4 and TRBJ1-2; D remains ambiguous. Trimming stripped 2 bases from V and 7 bases from J, with 11 bases between. The CDR3 covers 13 residues. The CDR3 DNA reads as TGTGCCAGCAGTTTATCCTTGGGCAGTGGCTACACCTTC. Translated: CASSLSLGSGYTF.

This clonotype was seen at least ten times. CDR3: CASSARDRPYGYTF. In DNA form, the CDR3 reads TGTGCCAGCAGCGCTCGGGACAGACCCTATGGCTACACCTTC. V and J are TRBV13 and TRBJ1-2; 7 bases are a match to TRBD1. CDR3 length: 14 amino acids. The germline V gene encodes CDR1 PRHDT and CDR2 FYEKMQ (reference sequence). V lost 5 bases to trimming and J lost 4 bases; unmatched junction nucleotides: 7.

In its sample, this clonotype was seen many times. The rearrangement uses TRBV3-1 and TRBJ1-1, with a weak D call TRBD1 (5 bases). This CDR3 comprises 12 residues. The V gene's germline CDR1 is LGHDT and CDR2 YNNKEL (reference sequence). V was clipped by 8 bases and J by 3 bases, with 10 bases between them. CDR3 nucleotides: TGTGCCAGCCAAGACAGAGACACTGAAGCTTTCTTT. Its protein product is CASQDRDTEAFF.

This clonotype showed up many times. The V and J genes are TRBV6-6 and TRBJ1-2; TRBD1 is a possible D gene (5 bases). V was pared by 7 bases and J by 2 bases, with 14 bases between. The CDR3 extends over 14 amino acids. Germline CDR1 is MNHNY and CDR2 is SVGAGI (reference sequence). CDR3 bases: TGTGCCAGCATGCGGGGGGGAGTCAACTATGGCTACACCTTC. As protein: CASMRGGVNYGYTF.

At least ten counts were recorded for this clonotype. The chain carries TRBV29-1 and TRBJ2-3; D uncertain. V was shortened by 4 bases and J by 1 base, with 6 bases between the two germline ends. Germline values: CDR1 SQVTM, CDR2 ANQGSEA. The CDR3 totals 12 residues. CDR3 coding DNA: TGCAGCGTTGGCTTTGGCACAGATACGCAGTATTTT. Translated, it gives CSVGFGTDTQYF.

In this sample, this clonotype turned up many times. The chain joins TRBV5-8 to TRBJ2-1, with unresolved D. CDR1 is SGHTS and CDR2 is YDEGEE in the germline V gene. V dropped 0 bases and J dropped 2 bases, with 9 bases sitting between them. The CDR3 extends over 15 amino acids. CDR3 bases: TGTGCCAGCAGCTTGGAAGGATTTCCCTACAATGAGCAGTTCTTC. Translation: CASSLEGFPYNEQFF.

Only a few counts were recorded for this clonotype. This chain links TRBV3-1 with TRBJ2-7; 9 nucleotides align to TRBD2. The CDR3 covers 13 residues. Germline V lookup: CDR1 LGHDT, CDR2 YNNKEL (reference sequence). Trimming removed 4 bases from V and 5 bases from J; junction bases left unmatched: 3. The CDR3 protein is CASSLLAGNEQYF. Here the CDR3 DNA reads TGTGCCAGCAGCCTTCTAGCGGGGAACGAGCAGTACTTC.

This clonotype has at least ten counts. The rearrangement links TRBV20-1 to TRBJ2-3, with 15 bases that match TRBD2. The CDR3 is made up of 15 amino acids. With 1 base clipped from V and 9 bases from J, the junction kept 5 bases outside the gene matches. Germline V CDR1 and CDR2: DFQATT, SNEGSKA (reference sequence). The CDR3 protein is CSARGTSGGADTQYF. As DNA, the CDR3 is TGCAGTGCTAGAGGGACTAGCGGGGGGGCCGACACGCAGTATTTT.

This clonotype was observed a handful of times. The rearrangement uses TRBV6-2 or TRBV6-3 and TRBJ2-1; possible D gene TRBD1, 5 bases. The CDR3 is 14 amino acids. V was cut by 6 bases and J by 2 bases, with 11 bases left in between. Germline CDR1 reads MNHEY; CDR2 reads SVGEGT. The CDR3 bases are TGTGCCAGCAGAGGCCAGGGTCCCTACAATGAGCAGTTCTTC. Its translation: CASRGQGPYNEQFF.

In this sample, this clonotype turned up many times. The genes are TRBV6-6 and TRBJ2-1; the match to TRBD1 covers 8 bases. CDR3 length: 12 residues. V shed 5 bases, J shed 7 bases, and the junction held 1 base outside the gene matches. Germline V gene data show CDR1 as MNHNY and CDR2 as SVGAGI (reference sequence). The CDR3 is CASSTGGNEQFF. In DNA, the CDR3 is TGTGCCAGCAGTACAGGGGGGAATGAGCAGTTCTTC.

There are many counts of this clonotype. The rearrangement uses TRBV7-9 and TRBJ2-1, with 7 bases matching TRBD2. V lost 8 bases and J lost 7; bases outside the gene matches: 11. The CDR3 is made up of 14 amino acids. Germline assignment: CDR1 SEHNR and CDR2 FQNEAQ (reference sequence). CDR3 bases: TGTGCCAGCGGGAGGGGACTCCCCCAAAATGAGCAGTTCTTC. This sequence encodes CASGRGLPQNEQFF.